The clone carrying this T cell receptor (beta chain) was picked up a small number of times. The antigen is not known. This record comes from a study of CD8+CD57+ T cells in acquired aplastic anemia. Study results and limitations: Overlapping CD8+ CDR3 repertoires of patients and controls contained nearly 30 shared sequences.

CDR3 length equals 12 residues. V gave up 1 base and J gave up 4 bases, with 8 bases separating them. Germline V gene data show CDR1 as DFQATT and CDR2 as SNEGSKA (reference sequence). Genomic DNA, serving as template, underwent TCR beta VDJ and CDR3 profiling. TCRdb reprocessed the reads via MiXCR and lists one record per CDR3 protein. Found here are about 190,000 distinct CDR3 sequences, about 53% of them singletons; the top ten hold roughly 15%. The chain is built from TRBV20-1 and TRBJ2-7, with D unclear. Sequencing was done on a sample of sorted CD4+, CD8+, or CD8+CD57+ T cells (not recorded which) from PBMCs. This sequence originates from a human donor in good health, serving as a control. The CDR3 region is CSARVVDYEQYF. In DNA, the CDR3 is TGCAGTGCTAGAGTTGTAGATTACGAGCAGTACTTC.